This passage covers 8 T cell receptor beta chains from one sample sequenced in a study of beta chain features in type 1 diabetes. Study-wide findings and caveats: Moderate yet significant TCRB CDR3 shortening was seen in Type 1 diabetes patients in all four CD4+ subsets.

Of the isolated RNA, all was reverse transcribed, and so the sequenced material was expressed TCRB transcripts. This table comes from immunoSEQ multiplex PCR, and its TCRdb copy is limited to in-frame clones, with some not included. The top ten hold under 0.9% of the sample, which has more than 100,000 clones, roughly 10% seen once. No antigen is known for these receptors. The specimen was central memory CD4+ T cells from blood. All receptors come from a man aged 25 to 40 with type 1 diabetes.

This chain uses TRBV7-2 with TRBJ2-5, with 11 positions matching TRBD2. V trimming: 3 bases; J trimming: 5 bases; junction bases outside the gene matches: 5. The germline V gene encodes CDR1 SGHTA and CDR2 FQGNSA. The CDR3 extends over 15 amino acids. The CDR3 reads CASSFPTSGAETQYF. In DNA, the CDR3 is TGTGCCAGCAGCTTTCCGACTAGCGGGGCTGAGACCCAGTACTTC.

The V and J genes are TRBV7-2 and TRBJ2-5; TRBD1 matches 9 bases. The CDR3 runs 14 residues. Losses at the gene ends were 4 bases for V and 3 bases for J; bases not matched to a gene: 3. Germline V gives CDR1 SGHTA, CDR2 FQGNSA. CDR3 region: CASSSGQGEETQYF. CDR3 DNA sequence: TGTGCCAGCAGCTCGGGACAGGGCGAAGAGACCCAGTACTTC.

The V and J genes are TRBV30 and TRBJ2-7; TRBD1 might be the D (6 bases). Germline values: CDR1 GTSNPN, CDR2 SVGIG (reference sequence). The CDR3 spans 13 residues. Trimming shortened V by 3 bases and J by 5 bases, and 14 bases separated the two germline ends. This chain's CDR3 is CAWSPLDSNEQYF. The CDR3 region has the DNA TGTGCCTGGAGCCCCTTGGACAGTAACGAGCAGTACTTC.

This clone was found a few times. The rearrangement joins TRBV4-2 to TRBJ2-5, with no clear D. This CDR3 contains 14 residues. The germline CDR1 and CDR2 sequences are LGHNA and YNFKEQ. V was cut by 0 bases and J by 1 base, with 6 bases left in between. The CDR3 nucleotides are TGTGCCAGCAGCCAAGATCCGGGCCAAGAGACCCAGTACTTC. Its protein is CASSQDPGQETQYF.

V is TRBV11-2 and J is TRBJ2-4; 11 bases match TRBD2. V dropped 6 bases and J dropped 3; count of bases not matched to a gene: 13. The length of the CDR3 is 18 residues. Germline-derived CDR1 and CDR2 are SGHAT and FQNNGV. CDR3: CASSTRPTSGGLKNIQYF. CDR3 in DNA: TGTGCCAGCAGTACCCGACCCACTAGCGGGGGCCTCAAAAACATTCAGTACTTC.

This clone was detected only a few times. CDR3 loop: CAWSDRASNYGYTF. The CDR3 region has the DNA TGTGCCTGGAGTGACAGGGCCTCTAACTATGGCTACACCTTC. This chain uses TRBV30 with TRBJ1-2, with D possibly being TRBD1 (6 bases). V dropped 1 base and J dropped 0 bases, with 9 bases sitting between them. Germline CDR1 GTSNPN, CDR2 SVGIG (reference sequence). The CDR3 is made up of 14 amino acids.

The chain joins TRBV21-1 to TRBJ2-1; the DNA was not used to check the table's D call, TRBD1. TRBV21-1 is annotated as a pseudogene. CDR3 length: 16 residues. The CDR3 region is CASSKVGPHRYNEQFF. For the CDR3, the DNA is TGTGCCAGCAGCAAAGTAGGGCCCCACAGGTACAATGAGCAGTTCTTC.

This clone showed up just a few times. This sequence joins TRBV28 and TRBJ1-5; D gene ambiguous. V was clipped by 1 base and J by 6 bases, with 4 bases between them. Germline CDR1 reads MDHEN; CDR2 reads SYDVKM. The CDR3 consists of 12 residues. Written as DNA, the CDR3 is TGTGCCAGCAGTTTATTTCTTCAGCCCCAGCATTTT. As protein: CASSLFLQPQHF. Filled out from reference TRBV28 and TRBJ1-5, the complete variable domain reads DVKVTQSSRYLVKRTGEKVFLECVQDMDHENMFWYRQDPGLGLRLIYFSYDVKMKEKGDIPEGYSVSREKKERFSLILESASTNQTSMYLCASSLFLQPQHFGDGTRLSIL.